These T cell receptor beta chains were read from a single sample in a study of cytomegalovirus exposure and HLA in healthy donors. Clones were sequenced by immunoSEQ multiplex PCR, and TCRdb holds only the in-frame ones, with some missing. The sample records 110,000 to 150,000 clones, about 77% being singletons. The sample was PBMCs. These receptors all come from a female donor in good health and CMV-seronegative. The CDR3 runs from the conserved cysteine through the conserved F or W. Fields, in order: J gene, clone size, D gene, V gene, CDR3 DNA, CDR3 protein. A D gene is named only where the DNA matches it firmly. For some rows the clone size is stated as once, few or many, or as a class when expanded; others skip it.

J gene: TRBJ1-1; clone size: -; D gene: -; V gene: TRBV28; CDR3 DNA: TGTGCCAGCAGGAGTACGGGACAAAACAAGATGAACACTGAAGCTTTCTTT; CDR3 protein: CASRSTGQNKMNTEAFF
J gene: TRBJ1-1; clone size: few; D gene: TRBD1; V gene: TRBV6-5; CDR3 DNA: TGTGCCAGCAGTTACTCGTCAGGGGGCGATGAAGCTTTCTTT; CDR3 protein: CASSYSSGGDEAFF
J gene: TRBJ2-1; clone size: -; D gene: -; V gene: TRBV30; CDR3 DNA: TGTGCCTGGAGCCGCGGGCCTTACAATGAGCAGTTCTTC; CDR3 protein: CAWSRGPYNEQFF
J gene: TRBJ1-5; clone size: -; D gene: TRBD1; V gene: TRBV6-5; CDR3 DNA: TGTGCCACCCAAATGGACAGGGGGCAAAATCAGCCCCAGCATTTT; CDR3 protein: CATQMDRGQNQPQHF
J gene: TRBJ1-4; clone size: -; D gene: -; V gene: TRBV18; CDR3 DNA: TGTGCCAGCTCACCGGAGGACAGCCCTAATGAAAAACTGTTTTTT; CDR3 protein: CASSPEDSPNEKLFF
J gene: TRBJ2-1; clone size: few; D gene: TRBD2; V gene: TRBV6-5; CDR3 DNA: TGTGCCAGCAGTCGTGGTGGAGCGAGCGGGGATGAGCAGTTCTTC; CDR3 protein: CASSRGGASGDEQFF
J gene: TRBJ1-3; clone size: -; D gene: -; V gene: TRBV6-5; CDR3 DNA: TGTGCCAGCAGTGAAACTCTCGGAAACACCATATATTTT; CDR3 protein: CASSETLGNTIYF
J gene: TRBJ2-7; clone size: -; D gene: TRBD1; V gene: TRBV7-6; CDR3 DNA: TGTGCCAGCAGCGCGACAGGGAGCTACGGCGAGCAGTACTTC; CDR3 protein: CASSATGSYGEQYF
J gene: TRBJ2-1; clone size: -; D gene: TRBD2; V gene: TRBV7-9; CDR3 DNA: TGTGCCAGCAGCTTGAGGGTTCTAGGACTAGCGGGGTACAATGAGCAGTTCTTC; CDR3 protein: CASSLRVLGLAGYNEQFF
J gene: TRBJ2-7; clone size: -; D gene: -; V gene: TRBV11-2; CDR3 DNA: TGTGCCAGCAGCTTAGATCTAGGCAGGGGAACAATCTACGAGCAGTACTTC; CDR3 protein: CASSLDLGRGTIYEQYF
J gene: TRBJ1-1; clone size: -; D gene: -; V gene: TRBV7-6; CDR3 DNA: TGTGCCAGCAGCTTAGGGGGGGGAACTGAAGCTTTCTTT; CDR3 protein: CASSLGGGTEAFF
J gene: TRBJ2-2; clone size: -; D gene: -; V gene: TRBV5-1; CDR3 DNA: TGCGCCAGCAGCTTGATTAACAGGATGGACACCGGGGAGCTGTTTTTT; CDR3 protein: CASSLINRMDTGELFF
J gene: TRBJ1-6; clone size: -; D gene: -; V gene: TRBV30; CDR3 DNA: TGTGCCTGGAGTTCCGGTTTTAATTCACCCCTCCACTTT; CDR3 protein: CAWSSGFNSPLHF
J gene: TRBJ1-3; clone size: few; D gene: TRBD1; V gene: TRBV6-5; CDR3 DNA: TGTGCCAGCAGCACGGACAGGGTCACCATATATTTT; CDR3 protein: CASSTDRVTIYF
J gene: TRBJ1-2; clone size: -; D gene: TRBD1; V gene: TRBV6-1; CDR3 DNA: TGTGCCAGCACTCGGAGGGACAGTAAATATGGCTACACCTTC; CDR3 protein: CASTRRDSKYGYTF
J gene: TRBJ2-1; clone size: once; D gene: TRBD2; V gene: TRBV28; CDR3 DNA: TGTGCCAGCAGCGGACTAGCGGGAGTGAGCTCCTACAATGAGCAGTTCTTC; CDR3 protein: CASSGLAGVSSYNEQFF
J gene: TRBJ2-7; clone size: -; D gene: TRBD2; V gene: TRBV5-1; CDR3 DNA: TGCGCCAGCAGCTCTAGCGGGGGATTCTCCTACGAGCAGTACTTC; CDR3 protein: CASSSSGGFSYEQYF
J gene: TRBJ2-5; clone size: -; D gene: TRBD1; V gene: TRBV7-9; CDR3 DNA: TGTGCCAGCAGTCGGCCGGACAGGGGAGAGACCCAGTACTTC; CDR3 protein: CASSRPDRGETQYF
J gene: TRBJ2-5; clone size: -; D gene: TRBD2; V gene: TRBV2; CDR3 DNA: TGTGCCAGCAGTGAAACCGGACTAGCCTCGTACTTC; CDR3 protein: CASSETGLASYF
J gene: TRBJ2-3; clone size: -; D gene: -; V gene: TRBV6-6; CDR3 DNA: TGTGCCAGCTGTCCTAGCACAGATACGCAGTATTTT; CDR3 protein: CASCPSTDTQYF
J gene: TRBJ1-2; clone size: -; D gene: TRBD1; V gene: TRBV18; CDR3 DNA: TGTGCCAGCTCCCGCGACAGGGCGGCCGGCTACACCTTC; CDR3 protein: CASSRDRAAGYTF
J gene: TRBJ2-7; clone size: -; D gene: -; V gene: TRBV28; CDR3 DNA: TGTGCCAGCCGTACGACAGACTCCTACGAGCAGTACTTC; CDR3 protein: CASRTTDSYEQYF
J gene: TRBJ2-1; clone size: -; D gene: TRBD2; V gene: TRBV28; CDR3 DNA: TGTGCCAGCAGCCTCCTAGAGGGGTTAGGTAGCGGGAATTCGAATGAGCAGTTCTTC; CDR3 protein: CASSLLEGLGSGNSNEQFF
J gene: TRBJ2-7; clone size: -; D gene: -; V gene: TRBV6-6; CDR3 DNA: TGTGCCAGCAGGACGGAGGGCCTAGCGAGCTCCTACGAGCAGTACTTC; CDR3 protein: CASRTEGLASSYEQYF